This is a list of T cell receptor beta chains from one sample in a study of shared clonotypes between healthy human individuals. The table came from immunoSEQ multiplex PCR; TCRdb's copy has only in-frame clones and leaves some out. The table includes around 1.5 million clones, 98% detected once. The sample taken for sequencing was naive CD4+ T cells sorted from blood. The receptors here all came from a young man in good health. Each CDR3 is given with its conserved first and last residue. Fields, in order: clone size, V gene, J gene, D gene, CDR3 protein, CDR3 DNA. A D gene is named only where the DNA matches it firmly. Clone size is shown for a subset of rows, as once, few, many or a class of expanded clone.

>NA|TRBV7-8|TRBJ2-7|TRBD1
CASSFFRETRDREPYEQYF
TGTGCCAGCAGCTTCTTTAGAGAAACCCGGGACAGGGAACCCTACGAGCAGTACTTC
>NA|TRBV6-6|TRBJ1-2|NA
CASILGRDPGGYTF
TGTGCCAGCATCTTGGGACGCGATCCGGGGGGCTACACCTTC
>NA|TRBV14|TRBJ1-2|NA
CASSPLNRHESGYTF
TGTGCCAGCAGCCCTTTGAATCGGCATGAGAGTGGCTACACCTTC
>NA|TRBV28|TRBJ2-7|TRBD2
CASSGTSGNYEQYF
TGTGCCAGCAGCGGGACTAGCGGGAACTACGAGCAGTACTTC
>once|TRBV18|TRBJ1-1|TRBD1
CASSIGTGDEAFF
TGTGCCAGCTCAATCGGGACAGGGGACGAGGCTTTCTTT
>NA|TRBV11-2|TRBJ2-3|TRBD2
CASSPGLAGADTQYF
TGTGCCAGCAGCCCAGGACTAGCGGGAGCAGATACGCAGTATTTT
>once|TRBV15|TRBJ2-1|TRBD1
CATSRERQGVSSYNEQFF
TGTGCCACCAGCAGAGAGAGACAGGGGGTCTCTTCCTACAATGAGCAGTTCTTC
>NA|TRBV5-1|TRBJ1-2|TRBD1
CASSPNPGTASLYGYTF
TGCGCCAGCAGCCCGAATCCCGGGACAGCATCCCTCTATGGCTACACCTTC
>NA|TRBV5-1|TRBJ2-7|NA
CASSLGVGGPYEQYF
TGCGCCAGCAGCCTTGGGGTAGGGGGACCCTACGAGCAGTACTTC
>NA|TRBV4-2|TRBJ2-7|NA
CASSQGTRRYF
TGTGCCAGCAGCCAAGGGACACGGCGGTACTTC
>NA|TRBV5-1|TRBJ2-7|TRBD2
CASSLGSGRVYEQYF
TGCGCCAGCAGCTTGGGGAGCGGGAGGGTTTACGAGCAGTACTTC
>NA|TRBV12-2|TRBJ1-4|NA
CASRHPGGLVASCEKLFF
TGTGCAAGTCGCCACCCTGGGGGGCTGGTCGCCTCATGCGAAAAACTGTTTTTT
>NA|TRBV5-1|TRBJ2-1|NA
CASSHLSGQPSTLNEQFF
TGCGCCAGCAGCCACCTTTCGGGACAACCATCAACCCTTAATGAGCAGTTCTTC
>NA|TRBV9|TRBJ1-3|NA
CASSVALGGSGNTIYF
TGTGCCAGCAGCGTAGCTCTGGGAGGGTCTGGAAACACCATATATTTT
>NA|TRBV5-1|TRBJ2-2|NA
CASSLGPGTNTGELFF
TGCGCCAGCAGCTTGGGTCCAGGGACGAACACCGGGGAGCTGTTTTTT
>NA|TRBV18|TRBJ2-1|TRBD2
CASSRREGLDEQFF
TGTGCCAGCTCACGGCGGGAGGGTTTGGATGAGCAGTTCTTC
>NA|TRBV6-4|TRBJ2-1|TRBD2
CASSDTSWSGTILPSYNEQFF
TGTGCCAGCAGTGACACCTCGTGGAGCGGGACTATTCTTCCCTCCTACAATGAGCAGTTCTTC
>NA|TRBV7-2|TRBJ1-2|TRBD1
CASSLSRQGYGYTF
TGTGCCAGCAGCTTATCCCGACAGGGCTATGGCTACACCTTC
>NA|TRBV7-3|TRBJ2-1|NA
CASSLTKGSLGEQFF
TGTGCCAGCAGTCTTACCAAGGGGTCCTTGGGGGAGCAGTTCTTC
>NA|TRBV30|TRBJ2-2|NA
CAWSVGGTGELFF
TGTGCCTGGAGTGTAGGGGGGACCGGGGAGCTGTTTTTT
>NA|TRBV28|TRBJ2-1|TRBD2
CASSLWEGLAGLNEQFF
TGTGCCAGCAGTTTATGGGAGGGACTAGCGGGGTTAAATGAGCAGTTCTTC
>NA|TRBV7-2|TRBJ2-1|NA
CASSLAKAYNEQFF
TGTGCCAGCAGCTTAGCCAAAGCCTACAATGAGCAGTTCTTC
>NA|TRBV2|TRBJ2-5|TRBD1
CASRGDRGLGGTQYF
TGTGCCAGCAGGGGGGACAGGGGGCTCGGAGGGACCCAGTACTTC
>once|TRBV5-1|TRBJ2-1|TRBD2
CASSLGLALNEQFF
TGCGCCAGCAGTTTAGGACTAGCTCTGAATGAGCAGTTCTTC
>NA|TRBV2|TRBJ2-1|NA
CASTRDDNEQFF
TGTGCCAGCACCAGAGACGATAATGAGCAGTTCTTC
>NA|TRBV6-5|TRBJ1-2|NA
CASSPVGYGYTF
TGTGCCAGCAGCCCCGTTGGCTATGGCTACACCTTC
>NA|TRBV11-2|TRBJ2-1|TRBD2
CASSDDRAGPVYNEQFF
TGTGCCAGCAGTGACGATCGAGCGGGACCCGTGTACAATGAGCAGTTCTTC
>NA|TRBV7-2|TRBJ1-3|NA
CASSHTTSHSGNTIYF
TGTGCCAGCAGCCATACGACATCTCACTCTGGAAACACCATATATTTT
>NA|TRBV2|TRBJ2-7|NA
CASKGLDYEQYF
TGTGCCAGCAAGGGACTGGACTACGAGCAGTACTTC
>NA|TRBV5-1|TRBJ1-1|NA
CASSLVGAFEAFF
TGCGCCAGCAGCTTGGTAGGGGCATTTGAAGCTTTCTTT
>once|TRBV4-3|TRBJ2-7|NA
CASSLRASGYEQYF
TGCGCCAGCAGCCTCCGGGCATCTGGCTACGAGCAGTACTTC
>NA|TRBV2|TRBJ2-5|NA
CASSTGTGRETQYF
TGTGCCAGCAGTACCGGGACGGGCAGGGAGACCCAGTACTTC
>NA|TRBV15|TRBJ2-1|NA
CATSTPTGAYNEQFF
TGTGCCACCAGCACCCCGACTGGCGCCTACAATGAGCAGTTCTTC
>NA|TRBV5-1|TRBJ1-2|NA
CASSLTGPWEDYTF
TGCGCCAGCAGCTTGACGGGACCATGGGAGGACTACACCTTC
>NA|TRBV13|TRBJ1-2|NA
CASSLSRGVGGYTF
TGTGCCAGCAGCTTATCGCGGGGCGTAGGGGGCTACACCTTC
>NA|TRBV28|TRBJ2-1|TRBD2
CASRQTSGSFHNEQFF
TGTGCCAGCAGACAAACTAGCGGGAGTTTCCACAATGAGCAGTTCTTC
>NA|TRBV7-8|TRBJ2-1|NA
CASSSERGDEQFF
TGTGCCAGCAGCTCGGAAAGGGGTGATGAGCAGTTCTTC
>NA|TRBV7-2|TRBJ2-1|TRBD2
CASSFASGPYNEQFF
TGTGCCAGCAGCTTCGCTAGCGGACCCTACAATGAGCAGTTCTTC
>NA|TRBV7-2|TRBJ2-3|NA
CASSDRRSTDTQYF
TGTGCCAGCAGCGACAGGAGGAGCACAGATACGCAGTATTTT
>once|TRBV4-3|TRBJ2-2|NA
CASSHGLSPGELFF
TGCGCCAGCAGCCATGGACTCTCTCCCGGGGAGCTGTTTTTT
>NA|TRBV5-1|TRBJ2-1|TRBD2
CASSSLSGSTYNEQFF
TGCGCCAGCAGCTCACTTAGCGGGAGTACGTACAATGAGCAGTTCTTC
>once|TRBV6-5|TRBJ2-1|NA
CASRGRDGSYNEQFF
TGTGCCAGCAGGGGCCGGGACGGGTCCTACAATGAGCAGTTCTTC
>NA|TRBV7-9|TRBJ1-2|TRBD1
CASSSEPFRQGAYGYTF
TGTGCCAGCAGCAGTGAACCTTTTAGACAGGGGGCGTATGGCTACACCTTC
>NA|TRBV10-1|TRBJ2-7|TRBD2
CASSDPRREGSEQYF
TGCGCCAGCAGTGACCCACGGCGGGAGGGGAGCGAGCAGTACTTC